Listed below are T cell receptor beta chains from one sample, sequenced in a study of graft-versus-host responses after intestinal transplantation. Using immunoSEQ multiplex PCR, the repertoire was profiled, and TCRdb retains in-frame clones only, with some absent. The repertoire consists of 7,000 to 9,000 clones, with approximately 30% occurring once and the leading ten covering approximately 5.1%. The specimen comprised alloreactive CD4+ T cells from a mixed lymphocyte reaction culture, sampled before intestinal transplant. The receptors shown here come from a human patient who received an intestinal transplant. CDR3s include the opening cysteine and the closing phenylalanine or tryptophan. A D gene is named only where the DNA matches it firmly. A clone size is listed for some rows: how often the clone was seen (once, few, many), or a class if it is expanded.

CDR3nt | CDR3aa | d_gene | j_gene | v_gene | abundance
TGTGCCAGCAGTGAACCTGGACTAGCGGTCTACGAGCAGTACTTC | CASSEPGLAVYEQYF | TRBD2 | TRBJ2-7 | TRBV5-6 | large
TGCGCCAGCAGCTTGGGGGGCTCCGGACGGGCGGACCAGGCTTTCTTT | CASSLGGSGRADQAFF | NA | TRBJ1-1 | TRBV5-1 | NA
TGTGCCAGCAGCTATCGAGGACAGGGGAACTATGGCTACACCTTC | CASSYRGQGNYGYTF | TRBD1 | TRBJ1-2 | TRBV7-9 | few
TGCAGCGTTCACCTCCTCCAGGCCAGGGAAGAGACCCAGTACTTC | CSVHLLQAREETQYF | NA | TRBJ2-5 | TRBV29-1 | NA
TGTGCCAGCAGCCAAAGTGCCGGGTGGAGGGAGACCCAGTACTTC | CASSQSAGWRETQYF | NA | TRBJ2-5 | TRBV5-6 | NA
TGTGCCAGCTCACCAGTGGGGGCGCGAAATCAGCCCCAGCATTTT | CASSPVGARNQPQHF | NA | TRBJ1-5 | TRBV18 | NA
TGTGCCAGCAGCGCCACCTTGGACAGATATGGCTACACCTTC | CASSATLDRYGYTF | NA | TRBJ1-2 | TRBV5-4 | NA
TGTGCCAGCAGCTCCATTTTCTACGAGCAGTACTTC | CASSSIFYEQYF | NA | TRBJ2-7 | TRBV11-1 | few
TGTGCCAGCAGCTTGGAGCCCCCTTATGAGCAGTTCTTC | CASSLEPPYEQFF | NA | TRBJ2-1 | TRBV5-1 | NA
TGCGCCAGCAGCTTCGGACAGGCCGCGATTTATGGCTACACCTTC | CASSFGQAAIYGYTF | TRBD1 | TRBJ1-2 | TRBV5-1 | NA
TGTGCCAGCACCTTAGGGGGGTCGGGGGGTGGCACTGAAGCTTTCTTT | CASTLGGSGGGTEAFF | NA | TRBJ1-1 | TRBV5-4 | NA
TGTGCCAGCAGTTCACAGGGGCCGAACACTGAAGCTTTCTTT | CASSSQGPNTEAFF | TRBD1 | TRBJ1-1 | TRBV27 | few
TGTGCCAGCAGTTTATGGGGGCGCACAGATACGCAGTATTTT | CASSLWGRTDTQYF | NA | TRBJ2-3 | TRBV28 | NA
TGTGCCAGCAACCCTAGCGGGCTAGGCACAGATACGCAGTATTTT | CASNPSGLGTDTQYF | TRBD2 | TRBJ2-3 | TRBV28 | NA
TGTGCCACCGCAGGGTTTCGGAACGAGCAGTACTTC | CATAGFRNEQYF | NA | TRBJ2-7 | TRBV19 | few
TGTGCCTGGAGTAAGCCTACTTTTAACTATGGCTACACCTTC | CAWSKPTFNYGYTF | NA | TRBJ1-2 | TRBV30 | few
TGCGCCAGCAGCTTCGGACAGGGGGCTGATGAGCAGTTCTTC | CASSFGQGADEQFF | TRBD1 | TRBJ2-1 | TRBV5-1 | NA
TGTGCCAGCAGCTTCGCTAGCGGGAGGAATGAGCAGTTCTTC | CASSFASGRNEQFF | TRBD2 | TRBJ2-1 | TRBV5-8 | few
TGTGCCAGCAGTTACTGGGGCCCCCGCTACACTGAAGCTTTCTTT | CASSYWGPRYTEAFF | NA | TRBJ1-1 | TRBV6-5 | NA
TGTGCCAGCTCAAACAGGGTCCACGAGCAGTACTTC | CASSNRVHEQYF | NA | TRBJ2-7 | TRBV2 | NA
TGTGCCAGCTCCCCGGGGACTAGCCTTACTGAGCAGTTCTTC | CASSPGTSLTEQFF | TRBD2 | TRBJ2-1 | TRBV18 | NA
TGTGCCAGCAGTCTAGCGGGAGTATCGGAGACCCAGTACTTC | CASSLAGVSETQYF | TRBD2 | TRBJ2-5 | TRBV28 | few
TGTGCCATCAGTTATTCGACAGTTTACAATGAGCAGTTCTTC | CAISYSTVYNEQFF | NA | TRBJ2-1 | TRBV10-3 | NA
TGCAGCGTTGAAAGGTGGAGCTCCTACAATGAGCAGTTCTTC | CSVERWSSYNEQFF | NA | TRBJ2-1 | TRBV29-1 | NA
TGTGCCAGCAGCCCAGGACAGGGCTTCGAAAAACTGTTTTTT | CASSPGQGFEKLFF | TRBD1 | TRBJ1-4 | TRBV7-2 | medium-sized
TGTGCCAGCAGCTTAACCACAGGTTTCTTGTCACCCCTCCACTTT | CASSLTTGFLSPLHF | NA | TRBJ1-6 | TRBV7-8 | few
TGTGCCAGCACACCGACAGGGGATGGGAGGGAGCAGTACTTC | CASTPTGDGREQYF | TRBD1 | TRBJ2-7 | TRBV2 | medium-sized
TGTGCCAGCTCACGACTAAGAGGGAACACTGAAGCTTTCTTT | CASSRLRGNTEAFF | NA | TRBJ1-1 | TRBV18 | few
TGTGCCAGCAGCTTGGCGAGGGTACTAGCGGGGTTGGGCACAGATACGCAGTATTTT | CASSLARVLAGLGTDTQYF | TRBD2 | TRBJ2-3 | TRBV5-4 | NA
TGTGCCAGCTCACCAGAGACAGGCTTGGTTGAAAAACTGTTTTTT | CASSPETGLVEKLFF | NA | TRBJ1-4 | TRBV18 | NA
TGTGCCAGCAGGGCTAGCGGGAGGGTTGAGCAGTTCTTC | CASRASGRVEQFF | TRBD2 | TRBJ2-1 | TRBV27 | NA
TGTGCCAGCAGTTTCACGGGAAAGCTCTACGAGCAGTACTTC | CASSFTGKLYEQYF | NA | TRBJ2-7 | TRBV27 | NA
TGTGCCAGTAGTATAGCAAGGAGGGCGGGCGTGGGCTCCTACAATGAGCAGTTCTTC | CASSIARRAGVGSYNEQFF | NA | TRBJ2-1 | TRBV19 | few
TGTGCCAGCAGTCATACAGAGATTTTGTACTTC | CASSHTEILYF | NA | TRBJ2-7 | TRBV6-6 | NA
TGTGCCAGCAGCTTGGGTGTGGGCTATGGGTCCACTGAAGCTTTCTTT | CASSLGVGYGSTEAFF | NA | TRBJ1-1 | TRBV5-4 | once
TGTGCCAGCAGCTCCCGGGGGACAGGGGGATCACCCCTCCACTTT | CASSSRGTGGSPLHF | TRBD1 | TRBJ1-6 | TRBV4-2 | NA
TGTGCCAGTAGTCCCTTTAGCGGGATCTCAGATACGCAGTATTTT | CASSPFSGISDTQYF | TRBD2 | TRBJ2-3 | TRBV19 | few
TGTGCCAGCAGCTACGGACAGGCCATATTGACCGGGGAGCTGTTTTTT | CASSYGQAILTGELFF | TRBD1 | TRBJ2-2 | TRBV2 | NA
TGTGCCAGCAGACTACCCGGGACAGGGTCCGACGAGCAGTACTTC | CASRLPGTGSDEQYF | TRBD1 | TRBJ2-7 | TRBV10-3 | few
TGTGCCAGCAGTTTTGGCGGGAGGGCCCTAACCGGGGAGCTGTTTTTT | CASSFGGRALTGELFF | TRBD2 | TRBJ2-2 | TRBV28 | NA
TGTGCCAGCAGCGACAGGGGGGGTTCACCCCTCCACTTT | CASSDRGGSPLHF | TRBD1 | TRBJ1-6 | TRBV6-1 | NA
TGTGCCATCATGGGGACTAGGGAGGGTAATGAGCAGTTCTTC | CAIMGTREGNEQFF | TRBD2 | TRBJ2-1 | TRBV10-3 | NA
TGTGCCAGCAGCTTGGTCCGGACAGGGTTCTCTGGAAACACCATATATTTT | CASSLVRTGFSGNTIYF | TRBD1 | TRBJ1-3 | TRBV5-4 | NA
TGTGCCAGCACCCGGACTAGCGGGAGCTCCTACGAGCAGTACTTC | CASTRTSGSSYEQYF | TRBD2 | TRBJ2-7 | TRBV6-5 | NA
TGTGCCAGCAGGCCGACAGGGACTTACGAGCAGTACTTC | CASRPTGTYEQYF | NA | TRBJ2-7 | TRBV6-5 | medium-sized